What follows is one T cell receptor (beta chain) and its context. This sample was taken from a study of control samples from healthy donors and cancer patients. The CDR3 totals 14 residues. Measured with immunoSEQ multiplex PCR; TCRdb has only the in-frame clones, and not every one. The table includes roughly 86,000 clones, approximately 90% detected once. The genes are TRBV12-1 and TRBJ1-2; TRBD1, the table's D call, was not compared with the DNA. TRBV12-1 is listed as a pseudogene. Source material: blood. The TCR was taken from a woman aged 18-29 years in good health. In DNA, the CDR3 is TGTGCCAGCAGCCCCGACAGGCCAAACTATGGCTACACCTTC. Translation gives CASSPDRPNYGYTF.